These 11 T cell receptor beta chains came from one sample sequenced in a study of prognosis after radiotherapy for stage I lung cancer (dated by TCRdb to 2020 to 2022). Sequencing was performed on an Illumina HiSeq 3000. Two rounds of multiplex PCR were performed to amplify the TCR beta CDR3 region from genomic DNA. The first PCR round used primers specific to each TRBV and TRBJ gene, and the primer sequences were filed in Chinese patent CN105087789A. Clones were called with MiXCR by TCRdb after fastp trimmed the public reads at Q25, and only in-frame beta chains were retained. Identical CDR3 protein sequences are pooled into one entry, listed with their most common genes and DNA. Within this sample are around 23,000 distinct CDR3 sequences, with around 45% of them counted one time only. The ten largest clonotypes hold 30% to 40% of the sample. The sample in question was PBMCs, obtained before or after stereotactic body radiation therapy (not recorded which). These receptors all come from a donor over 45 with non-small cell lung cancer.

This clonotype has a count of ten or more. V is TRBV24-1 and J is TRBJ2-7, with 9 nucleotides matching TRBD1. Germline lookup yields CDR1 KGHDR and CDR2 SFDVKD. Unmatched junction bases numbered 7, after V lost 3 bases and J lost 2 bases. The CDR3 contains 16 residues. CDR3 sequence reads: CATSDTPQGATYEQYF. As DNA, the CDR3 is TGTGCCACCAGTGATACCCCACAGGGGGCTACCTACGAGCAGTACTTC.

This clonotype was picked up many times. V gene TRBV27 combines with J gene TRBJ2-1; D possibly corresponds to TRBD1 (5 bases). The CDR3 runs 14 residues. The V gene lost 6 bases and the J gene lost 3 bases, with 12 bases spanning the gap. CDR1 and CDR2 from the germline V gene are MNHEY and SMNVEV (reference sequence). The CDR3 nucleotides read TGTGCCAGCAGACAACATCAGGGCTACAATGAGCAGTTCTTC. It is translated as CASRQHQGYNEQFF.

This clonotype was counted ten times or more. The chain couples TRBV4-3 to TRBJ2-1; D unclear. V was shortened by 0 bases and J by 9 bases, with 9 bases between the two germline ends. Germline loops: CDR1 LGHNA, CDR2 YSLEER. The CDR3 has 13 amino acids. CDR3 in DNA: TGCGCCAGCAGCCAAGATGCCCAGACTGAGCAGTTCTTC. Protein product: CASSQDAQTEQFF.

The J gene is TRBJ2-7, the V gene TRBV7-2; tentatively, D is TRBD1 (5 bases). In germline, CDR1 is SGHTA, CDR2 FQGNSA. The length of the CDR3 is 18 residues. V was trimmed by 4 bases and J by 0 bases, leaving 22 bases between them. The CDR3 reads CASSSRDSGSYISYEQYF. CDR3 DNA: TGTGCCAGCAGCTCCCGAGACAGTGGGTCCTATATCTCCTACGAGCAGTACTTC. The variable domain in full, with the rest retrieved from reference TRBV7-2 and TRBJ2-7, is GAGVSQSPSNKVTEKGKDVELRCDPISGHTALYWYRQSLGQGLEFLIYFQGNSAPDKSGLPSDRFSAERTGGSVSTLTIQRTQQEDSAVYLCASSSRDSGSYISYEQYFGPGTRLTVT.

The chain is built from TRBV25-1 and TRBJ1-1; D is uncertain. CDR3 size: 12 residues. Germline CDR1 reads MGHDK; CDR2 reads SYGVNS. Trimming removed 7 bases at V and 3 bases at J, with 9 bases between. The DNA of the CDR3 is TGTGCCAGCACTATCGGTGACACTGAAGCTTTCTTT. This encodes CASTIGDTEAFF.

Many counts were recorded for this clonotype. The V and J genes are TRBV7-2 and TRBJ1-2; TRBD1 matches at 7 bases. The V gene end was trimmed by 3 bases and the J gene end by 8 bases; junction bases not matched to a gene: 15. Germline V CDR1 and CDR2: SGHTA, FQGNSA. The CDR3 is 16 amino acids. CDR3 nucleotide sequence: TGTGCCAGCAGCTTGGGCCCGAGGGGGCGAGTGAGGGGCTACACCTTC. Encoded protein: CASSLGPRGRVRGYTF.

This clonotype was seen repeatedly, ten times or more. V usage is TRBV5-4 and J usage is TRBJ1-2, with a tentative D call TRBD1 (5 bases). Germline V gene lookup returns CDR1 SGHNT and CDR2 YYREEE (reference sequence). Trimming removed 4 bases from V and 4 bases from J, with 14 bases in between. The CDR3 has 14 residues. CDR3 nucleotide sequence: TGTGCCAGCAGCCCCGAGGGGTCCGGCTATGGCTACACCTTC. It is translated as CASSPEGSGYGYTF. The full variable domain, completed using reference TRBV5-4 and TRBJ1-2, is ETGVTQSPTHLIKTRGQQVTLRCSSQSGHNTVSWYQQALGQGPQFIFQYYREEENGRGNFPPRFSGLQFPNYSSELNVNALELDDSALYLCASSPEGSGYGYTFGSGTRLTVV.

This clonotype has a handful of counts. The chain employs TRBV30 and TRBJ2-2; 7 nucleotides line up with TRBD1. From germline, CDR1 is GTSNPN and CDR2 SVGIG (reference sequence). The CDR3 is 15 residues long. J gave up 4 bases and V 4 bases, and 9 bases lay outside the gene matches. CDR3 nucleotides: TGTGCCTGGACCCTTCGGGACAGAGTCACCGGGGAGCTGTTTTTT. Protein sequence: CAWTLRDRVTGELFF.

The chain couples TRBV11-2 to TRBJ2-6; 8 nucleotides match TRBD1. This CDR3 spans 16 amino acids. Germline V gene sequence: CDR1 SGHAT, CDR2 FQNNGV. V shed 5 bases, J shed 2 bases, and the junction held 5 bases outside the gene matches. The CDR3: CASSVTGATGANVLTF. The DNA for the CDR3 is TGTGCCAGCAGCGTGACAGGGGCAACTGGGGCCAACGTCCTGACTTTC.

The chain carries TRBV20-1 and TRBJ2-3; TRBD2 matches 13 bases. The germline CDR1 and CDR2 sequences are DFQATT and SNEGSKA (reference sequence). Trimming at V came to 0 bases and at J to 0 bases, leaving 6 bases not matched to a gene. This CDR3 is built from 18 residues. The DNA for the CDR3 is TGCAGTGCTAGAGAGGGGACTAGCGGGACACGAAGCACAGATACGCAGTATTTT. The encoded protein is CSAREGTSGTRSTDTQYF.

At least ten counts were recorded for this clonotype. CDR3 coding DNA: TGCGCCAGCAGCCACCCGACGGACAGGGTAGACACTGAAGCTTTCTTT. It codes for CASSHPTDRVDTEAFF. The V call is TRBV4-1, the J call TRBJ1-1; 8 bases align to TRBD1. Losses at the gene ends were 3 bases for V and 3 bases for J; bases not matched to a gene: 9. The germline V gene has CDR1 MGHRA and CDR2 YSYEKL. The CDR3 contains 16 residues.